The clone carrying this T cell receptor (beta chain) occurred many times. The data are from a study of patients and donors after allogeneic stem cell transplantation. TCRdb redid the calling of the RT-PCR reads with MiXCR, one entry per CDR3 protein. The sample includes about 230,000 distinct CDR3 sequences, about 14% of them seen just once. The TCR comes from a human donor who was either an allogeneic HSCT recipient or a stem cell or donor lymphocyte infusion donor (not recorded which). It is not recorded whose cells these are; they may come from a transplant donor. The sample taken for sequencing was blood, either unsorted or a sorted T cell fraction (not recorded which).

The CDR3: CASSQMLGNEQFF. CDR3 nucleotides: TGTGCCAGCAGCCAAATGTTGGGCAATGAGCAGTTCTTC. This chain links TRBV3-1 with TRBJ2-1; D gene uncertain. Trimming left V 2 bases short and J 6 bases short, with 8 bases between. Germline loops: CDR1 LGHDT, CDR2 YNNKEL (reference sequence). This CDR3 comprises 13 residues.